One sample yielded the 26 T cell receptor beta chains listed below, sequenced in a study of blood T cells in healthy people across ages. Through a sample-barcoded 5' primer and a J-beta primer mix, a second PCR was run for 7 to 11 cycles. TCRdb re-analysed the 5' RACE reads in MiXCR, keeping a single row per CDR3 protein. The data show over a million distinct CDR3 sequences, with almost 25% seen just once and less than 0.85% held by the top ten. The same data also went into a second study, on T cells of mothers and their children.

The sequencing input was blood. The receptors were gathered from a girl aged 2-10 years in good health.

The chain recombines TRBV5-1 with TRBJ2-5; perhaps D is TRBD1 or TRBD2 (5 bases each). The V gene lost 8 bases and the J gene lost 2 bases, with 16 bases spanning the gap. CDR1 is SGHRS and CDR2 is YFSETQ in the germline V gene. The CDR3 is 14 residues long. The CDR3 is CARRLYRRQETQYF. CDR3 nucleotides: TGCGCCAGACGCCTATACAGGAGGCAAGAGACCCAGTACTTC.

This chain links TRBV6-2 or TRBV6-3 with TRBJ2-2, with a weak D call TRBD2 (7 bases). The CDR3 length is 14 residues. V was pared by 4 bases and J by 6 bases, with 12 bases between. The germline gives CDR1 MNHEY, CDR2 SVGEGT. The CDR3 DNA sequence: TGTGCCAGCAGTTTACAGGGAGGGCCCGGGGAGCTGTTTTTT. Translating it yields CASSLQGGPGELFF.

The V and J genes are TRBV5-1 and TRBJ2-1, with 11 bases lining up with TRBD1. The germline gives CDR1 SGHRS, CDR2 YFSETQ. J was trimmed by 4 bases and V by 2 bases; bases with no gene match: 8. The CDR3 contains 17 residues. The CDR3 here is CASSLSLGTGGYNEQFF. As DNA, the CDR3 is TGCGCCAGCAGCTTATCCCTCGGGACAGGGGGATACAATGAGCAGTTCTTC.

The gene calls are TRBV5-8 and TRBJ2-1; 8 bases fit TRBD2. V dropped 2 bases and J dropped 6; count of bases not matched to a gene: 7. CDR1 is SGHTS, CDR2 YDEGEE, per germline. This CDR3 region has 15 residues. For the CDR3, the DNA is TGTGCCAGCAGCTTTATCGGGGGGGAGGCCAATGAGCAGTTCTTC. It translates to CASSFIGGEANEQFF.

The chain joins TRBV4-1 to TRBJ2-3; 8 bases are shared with TRBD2. This CDR3 has 14 residues. Germline assignment: CDR1 MGHRA and CDR2 YSYEKL. V was pared by 6 bases and J by 2 bases, with 4 bases of the junction left unmatched. CDR3 nucleotides: TGCGCCAGCAGGACTAGCGCCCTCACAGATACGCAGTATTTT. Protein: CASRTSALTDTQYF.

The CDR3 spells CASSPRSGDNEQFF. CDR3 sequence (DNA): TGCGCCAGCAGCCCCCGATCGGGGGACAATGAGCAGTTCTTC. The chain joins TRBV4-3 to TRBJ2-1, with a weak D call TRBD2 (6 bases). V was cut by 4 bases and J by 5 bases, with 12 bases left in between. This CDR3 is built from 14 residues. CDR1 LGHNA and CDR2 YSLEER come from the germline V gene.

In this sample, this clonotype turned up a few times. The CDR3 coding sequence is TGTGCCAGCAGCCCGATTGAGGTACCCACTGAAGCTTTCTTT. Encoded protein: CASSPIEVPTEAFF. The rearrangement links TRBV28 to TRBJ1-1; no definite D call. In germline, CDR1 is MDHEN, CDR2 SYDVKM. The CDR3 is made up of 14 amino acids. Deletions cut 6 bases from V and 4 bases from J, with 15 bases between.

This clonotype turned up a few times. This chain joins TRBV4-3 and TRBJ2-2; D tentatively reads TRBD1 or TRBD2 (6 bases each). Trimming left V 0 bases short and J 7 bases short, with 12 bases between. The germline V gene has CDR1 LGHNA and CDR2 YSLEER. CDR3 length: 15 amino acids. This CDR3 is CASSQDRGGSGELFF. The CDR3 DNA is TGCGCCAGCAGCCAAGACAGGGGAGGTAGCGGGGAGCTGTTTTTT.

The rearrangement links TRBV6-5 to TRBJ2-1, with 8 positions matching TRBD2. CDR1 is MNHEY, CDR2 SVGAGI, per germline. The CDR3 sequence is 14 residues long. The trim removed 6 bases at V and 10 bases at J, leaving 11 bases unmatched. Here the CDR3 reads CASRSSGSDGEQFF. Here the CDR3 DNA reads TGTGCCAGCAGATCAAGCGGGAGTGACGGCGAGCAGTTCTTC.

This clonotype was seen a handful of times. The J gene is TRBJ2-5, the V gene TRBV9; TRBD2 matches 8 bases. The V gene end was trimmed by 4 bases and the J gene end by 5 bases; junction bases not matched to a gene: 10. The CDR3 has 15 residues. Germline CDR1 and CDR2: SGDLS and YYNGEE. CDR3 in amino acids: CASSIGAGAGETQYF. The CDR3 DNA is TGTGCCAGCAGCATCGGAGCGGGAGCGGGGGAGACCCAGTACTTC.

The CDR3 DNA sequence: TGTGCCAGCAGTTTAACGGGGTTTGTTGACAATGAGCAGTTCTTC. It codes for CASSLTGFVDNEQFF. J is TRBJ2-1 and V is TRBV28, with D maybe TRBD2 (5 bases). V gave up 2 bases and J gave up 5 bases, with 13 bases separating them. Per germline, CDR1 MDHEN and CDR2 SYDVKM. The CDR3 consists of 15 residues.

This rearrangement joins TRBV10-3 to TRBJ2-1, with 7 nucleotides matching TRBD2. The junction had 11 bases not matched to a gene; V was cut back by 5 bases and J by 7 bases. CDR3 length equals 15 residues. From germline, CDR1 is ENHRY and CDR2 SYGVKD. This CDR3 reads CAISNREELRNEQFF. CDR3 bases: TGTGCCATCAGTAACCGGGAGGAACTTCGAAATGAGCAGTTCTTC.

This clonotype was found a few times. This chain's CDR3 is CAISGVGTGGPTEAFF. Written as DNA, the CDR3 is TGTGCCATCAGTGGTGTCGGGACAGGGGGTCCAACTGAAGCTTTCTTT. V usage is TRBV10-3 and J usage is TRBJ1-1; TRBD1 agrees at 11 bases. Germline CDR1 and CDR2: ENHRY and SYGVKD. Trimming at V came to 4 bases and at J to 5 bases, leaving 9 bases not matched to a gene. This CDR3 comprises 16 residues.

The chain carries TRBV5-1 and TRBJ2-5, with 10 bases matching TRBD2. V dropped 4 bases and J dropped 7; count of bases not matched to a gene: 13. CDR1 SGHRS and CDR2 YFSETQ come from the germline V gene. The CDR3 is 16 amino acids. The CDR3 DNA follows: TGCGCCAGCAGCCCTTTAGCGGGAGGCGACGGGGGGACCCAGTACTTC. It yields the protein CASSPLAGGDGGTQYF.

The chain uses TRBV27 and TRBJ1-1, with D possibly matching TRBD1 (5 bases). The CDR3 runs to 13 residues. Germline CDR1 MNHEY, CDR2 SMNVEV (reference sequence). Trimming took 5 bases from V and 5 from J, leaving 12 bases between them. The CDR3 sequence: CASSNGGGTEAFF. The CDR3 DNA reads as TGTGCCAGCAGTAATGGGGGTGGGACTGAAGCTTTCTTT.

The genes are TRBV7-9 and TRBJ2-5; D might be TRBD1 or TRBD2, each matching 7 bases. Matching the DNA end better, TRBJ2-1 makes the J call doubtful. The length of the CDR3 is 11 residues. The germline gives CDR1 SEHNR, CDR2 FQNEAQ (reference sequence). The CDR3 spells CAGRGLDEQFF. The CDR3 bases are TGTGCCGGGAGGGGGCTCGATGAGCAGTTCTTC.

This chain links TRBV29-1 with TRBJ1-4; a possible D gene is TRBD1 (5 bases). The ends were cut back, 6 bases at V and 3 bases at J, with 20 bases in the middle. The length of the CDR3 is 16 residues. The germline gives CDR1 SQVTM, CDR2 ANQGSEA. CDR3 residues: CSVVLDWTTSNEKLFF. For the CDR3, the DNA is TGCAGCGTGGTCCTTGATTGGACAACTTCTAATGAAAAACTGTTTTTT.

The gene calls are TRBV28 and TRBJ1-1, with unresolved D. CDR3 length equals 17 residues. Trimming removed 1 base from V and 1 base from J, with 16 bases in between. Germline-derived CDR1 and CDR2 are MDHEN and SYDVKM. CDR3 residues: CASSLSYFLVSNTEAFF. Here the CDR3 DNA reads TGTGCCAGCAGTTTATCCTACTTTTTAGTGTCGAACACTGAAGCTTTCTTT.

Points on this clonotype: The junction departs from germline at one end; a sequencing error may be responsible. CDR3 sequence (DNA): TGCAGTGCTAGATCCCTTGAGCGGGGGGGTTACACAGTTACGCAGTATTTT. This translates into CSARSLERGGYTVTQYF. The gene calls are TRBV20-1 and TRBJ2-3; TRBD2 matches at 10 bases. Germline V gene data show CDR1 as DFQATT and CDR2 as SNEGSKA (reference sequence). The CDR3 extends over 17 amino acids.

This chain connects TRBV24-1 to TRBJ1-1; D not certain. Trimming cost V 4 bases and J 9 bases, with 8 bases left between them. The germline V gene encodes CDR1 KGHDR and CDR2 SFDVKD. CDR3 length equals 11 residues. The CDR3 sequence is CATSDQVQAFF. For the CDR3, the DNA is TGTGCCACCAGTGACCAAGTTCAAGCTTTCTTT.

The V and J genes are TRBV7-3 and TRBJ2-1; 10 nucleotides match TRBD2. V lost 5 bases to trimming and J lost 7 bases; unmatched junction nucleotides: 5. The CDR3 extends over 14 amino acids. CDR1 and CDR2 from the germline V gene are SGHTA and FQGTGA. The CDR3 coding sequence is TGTGCCAGCAGCCTGACTAGCGGGTTAAATGAGCAGTTCTTC. Translation gives CASSLTSGLNEQFF. Based on the CDR3 plus reference TRBV7-3 and TRBJ2-1, the full variable domain is GAGVSQTPSNKVTEKGKYVELRCDPISGHTALYWYRQSLGQGPEFLIYFQGTGAADDSGLPNDRFFAVRPEGSVSTLKIQRTERGDSAVYLCASSLTSGLNEQFFGPGTRLTVL.

V usage is TRBV27 and J usage is TRBJ1-1, with D unresolved. The V gene's germline CDR1 is MNHEY and CDR2 SMNVEV (reference sequence). V lost 5 bases to trimming and J lost 0 bases, with 7 bases between them. The CDR3 runs 13 residues. The CDR3 protein is CASSDLMNTEAFF. The CDR3 bases are TGTGCCAGCAGTGATTTAATGAACACTGAAGCTTTCTTT.

DNA of the CDR3: TGTGCCAGCTCACAATCCTCGGGTGCCCTCCACTTT. Translating it yields CASSQSSGALHF. The V and J genes are TRBV18 and TRBJ1-6; D gene ambiguous. Germline values: CDR1 KGHSH, CDR2 LQKENI. V lost 4 bases and J lost 14, with 12 bases in between. CDR3 length equals 12 residues.

This clonotype was counted only a few times. J is TRBJ2-3 and V is TRBV9; unclear D gene. Deletions cut 5 bases from V and 5 bases from J, with 9 bases between. The germline V gene has CDR1 SGDLS and CDR2 YYNGEE. The CDR3 totals 12 residues. CDR3 coding DNA: TGTGCCAGCAGGGGGAATGGAGATACGCAGTATTTT. It specifies CASRGNGDTQYF.

This clonotype was found a few times. The chain recombines TRBV7-2 with TRBJ2-5, with 7 bases aligning to TRBD1. The J call could be wrong; TRBJ2-1 is a better fit for the DNA end. Germline values: CDR1 SGHTA, CDR2 FQGNSA. This CDR3 is built from 16 residues. DNA of the CDR3: TGTGCCAGCAGCCCACGTCTTCGGGGACAGAACAATGAGCAGTTCTTC. Translating it yields CASSPRLRGQNNEQFF.

At least ten counts were recorded for this clonotype. The junction departs from germline at one end; a sequencing error may be responsible. The gene calls are TRBV12-3 or TRBV12-4 and TRBJ2-1; a weak D match, TRBD2 (5 bases). The length of the CDR3 is 11 residues. CDR3 sequence: CASSLASEQFF. Written as DNA, the CDR3 is TGCGCCAGCAGCCTAGCTTCTGAGCAGTTCTTC.